The 25 T cell receptor beta chains presented below share a single source sample, sequenced in a study of regulatory T cells in long-lasting Graves disease. Sample time point: persistent/refractory GD, antithyroid drugs over 5 years with positive TRAb. The TCR library used RNA extracted from PBMCs. In building TCR beta libraries, iRepertoire HTBI primers were used together with Arm-PCR of CDR3 regions. TCRdb re-derived calls from the multiplex PCR reads in MiXCR, one entry per CDR3 protein. The table lists around 510,000 distinct CDR3 sequences, 20% of them singletons. The input for sequencing was peripheral blood mononuclear cells (PBMCs), taken when the disease was refractory, from a patient treated with antithyroid drugs. The receptors originated from a female donor with Graves disease.

This clonotype came up many times. This chain links TRBV28 with TRBJ2-3; D is ambiguous. V lost 3 bases and J lost 1, with 17 bases in between. The germline CDR1 and CDR2 sequences are MDHEN and SYDVKM. This CDR3 is 17 amino acids long. The CDR3 DNA is TGTGCCAGCAGTTTTCTGCGAGAAGTTGGAGGCACAGATACGCAGTATTTT. This translates into CASSFLREVGGTDTQYF.

The sample holds many counts of this clonotype. The chain couples TRBV2 to TRBJ1-1, with no clear D. V lost 4 bases, J lost 0 bases, and 9 bases lay in between. CDR3 length: 14 residues. Germline V gene data show CDR1 as SNHLY and CDR2 as FYNNEI. The CDR3 DNA reads TGTGCCAGCAGTGTAAGGATGGTGAACACTGAAGCTTTCTTT. Encoded protein: CASSVRMVNTEAFF.

This clonotype was counted many times. V and J are TRBV28 and TRBJ1-2, with TRBD1 identical over 10 bases. Looked up from germline, CDR1 is MDHEN and CDR2 is SYDVKM. J lost 4 bases, V lost 5 bases, and 4 bases had no gene match. The length of the CDR3 is 14 residues. CDR3 coding DNA: TGTGCCAGCAGTCCCCGGGACAGGGGCTATGGCTACACCTTC. Translated: CASSPRDRGYGYTF.

This chain connects TRBV13 to TRBJ2-7, with D hard to call. Germline V gene sequence: CDR1 PRHDT, CDR2 FYEKMQ (reference sequence). V was shortened by 4 bases and J by 0 bases, with 13 bases between the two germline ends. The CDR3 sequence is 15 residues long. The CDR3 region is CASSSPKYSSYEQYF. In DNA form, the CDR3 reads TGTGCCAGCAGCTCCCCGAAGTATTCCTCCTACGAGCAGTACTTC.

The chain uses TRBV19 and TRBJ1-2, with D hard to call. Germline CDR1 is LNHDA and CDR2 is SQIVND (reference sequence). The ends were cut back, 6 bases at V and 5 bases at J, with 13 bases in the middle. The CDR3 contains 13 residues. CDR3 nucleotides: TGTGCCAGTAGAGATAACCGGGGTTATGGCTACACCTTC. It encodes CASRDNRGYGYTF. Full variable domain (outside the CDR3, taken from reference TRBV19 and TRBJ1-2): DGGITQSPKYLFRKEGQNVTLSCEQNLNHDAMYWYRQDPGQGLRLIYYSQIVNDFQKGDIAEGYSVSREKKESFPLTVTSAQKNPTAFYLCASRDNRGYGYTFGSGTRLTVV.

This clonotype has more than one count but fewer than ten. The chain employs TRBV5-1 and TRBJ1-1, with D uncertain. Germline CDR1 is SGHRS and CDR2 is YFSETQ. Trimming took 3 bases from V and 4 from J, leaving 13 bases between them. The CDR3 contains 14 residues. The CDR3 spells CASSSSRASTEAFF. The CDR3 bases are TGCGCCAGCAGCTCGTCGAGGGCATCCACTGAAGCTTTCTTT.

The V call is TRBV6-1, the J call TRBJ2-4; 8 nucleotides line up with TRBD2. In germline, CDR1 is MNHNS, CDR2 SASEGT. The CDR3 covers 18 residues. J gave up 3 bases and V 5 bases, and 15 bases lay outside the gene matches. The CDR3 spells CASSILGAGVAVKNIQYF. The CDR3 DNA sequence: TGTGCCAGCAGTATCCTTGGAGCGGGAGTCGCAGTCAAAAACATTCAGTACTTC.

This clonotype was seen many times. This chain joins TRBV6-1 and TRBJ2-5, with unresolved D. The CDR3 sequence is 11 residues long. Trimming cost V 7 bases and J 2 bases, with 5 bases left between them. Germline CDR1 MNHNS, CDR2 SASEGT. The CDR3 loop is CASTLQETQYF. The CDR3 nucleotides are TGTGCCAGCACCCTACAAGAGACCCAGTACTTC.

The J gene is TRBJ1-5, the V gene TRBV4-2; 7 nucleotides align to TRBD1. CDR3 length equals 16 residues. The junction had 9 bases not matched to a gene; V was cut back by 0 bases and J by 7 bases. Germline assignment: CDR1 LGHNA and CDR2 YNFKEQ. The CDR3 DNA reads as TGTGCCAGCAGCCAAGATGGAGGGGGCATCAGGCAGCCCCAGCATTTT. It codes for CASSQDGGGIRQPQHF.

At least ten counts were recorded for this clonotype. V is TRBV20-1 and J is TRBJ2-7; D not resolved. V was trimmed by 6 bases and J by 5 bases, leaving 14 bases between them. The CDR3 runs to 12 residues. The germline gives CDR1 DFQATT, CDR2 SNEGSKA (reference sequence). The CDR3, as DNA: TGCAGTGCGAAGATGGGTTTCGACGAGCAGTACTTC. It yields the protein CSAKMGFDEQYF.

The gene calls are TRBV11-2 and TRBJ2-1; D remains unclear. V lost 5 bases to trimming and J lost 6 bases, with 8 bases between them. The CDR3 totals 12 residues. Germline V CDR1 and CDR2: SGHAT, FQNNGV. The CDR3 bases are TGTGCCAGCAGCAGGACGATCAATGAGCAGTTCTTC. Its protein product is CASSRTINEQFF. Using reference TRBV11-2 and TRBJ2-1 for the parts outside the CDR3, the full variable domain is EAGVAQSPRYKIIEKRQSVAFWCNPISGHATLYWYQQILGQGPKLLIQFQNNGVVDDSQLPKDRFSAERLKGVDSTLKIQPAKLEDSAVYLCASSRTINEQFFGPGTRLTVL.

The rearrangement uses TRBV2 and TRBJ2-1; TRBD2 agrees at 7 bases. Germline V CDR1 and CDR2: SNHLY, FYNNEI. V was clipped by 8 bases and J by 12 bases; unmatched bases: 4. The CDR3 is 10 amino acids. In DNA form, the CDR3 reads TGTGCCAGCCTAAAGCGGGGGCAGTTCTTC. It encodes CASLKRGQFF.

In the case of this clonotype: One base away lies a much larger clone, so this may be a sequencing read error. The V call is TRBV10-3, the J call TRBJ2-7; TRBD2 agrees at 10 bases. The V gene's germline CDR1 is ENHRY and CDR2 SYGVKD. The CDR3 has 14 residues. The CDR3 reads CAISSGRADYERYF. As DNA, the CDR3 is TGTGCCATCAGTAGCGGGAGGGCCGACTACGAGCGGTACTTC.

This clonotype was counted many times. The chain couples TRBV7-2 to TRBJ2-7; weak D call: TRBD2 (5 bases). CDR1 is SGHTA and CDR2 is FQGNSA in the germline V gene. CDR3 size: 14 residues. Deletions cut 4 bases from V and 3 bases from J, with 13 bases between. CDR3 nucleotides: TGTGCCAGCAGCTCTCCCGGACTTATCTACGAGCAGTACTTC. It is translated as CASSSPGLIYEQYF.

This clonotype was found many times. The J gene is TRBJ1-5, the V gene TRBV30; TRBD1 matches 7 bases. The CDR3 loop spans 13 amino acids. CDR1 GTSNPN and CDR2 SVGIG come from the germline V gene (reference sequence). The V gene end was trimmed by 4 bases and the J gene end by 7 bases; junction bases not matched to a gene: 7. DNA for the CDR3: TGTGCCTGGACACAGGGGCAGCAGCAGCCCCAGCATTTT. It encodes CAWTQGQQQPQHF.

This chain connects TRBV28 to TRBJ2-1, with a tentative D call TRBD1 (6 bases). CDR1 is MDHEN, CDR2 SYDVKM, per germline. The V end was cut by 2 bases, the J end by 9 bases, with 11 bases between. The CDR3 has 13 residues. This CDR3 is CASSLGTRGEQFF. The CDR3 DNA reads TGTGCCAGCAGTTTAGGGACAAGGGGTGAGCAGTTCTTC.

This clonotype came up many times. V is TRBV5-6 and J is TRBJ1-6; 8 nucleotides align to TRBD1. The germline CDR1 and CDR2 sequences are SGHDT and YYEEEE. The CDR3 has 14 residues. V was clipped by 2 bases and J by 8 bases; unmatched bases: 3. In DNA, the CDR3 is TGTGCCAGCAGCTTTGGACAGGGCGATTCACCCCTCCACTTT. This gives the protein CASSFGQGDSPLHF. Together with reference TRBV5-6 and TRBJ1-6, the CDR3 gives the full variable domain: DAGVTQSPTHLIKTRGQQVTLRCSPKSGHDTVSWYQQALGQGPQFIFQYYEEEERQRGNFPDRFSGHQFPNYSSELNVNALLLGDSALYLCASSFGQGDSPLHFGNGTRLTVT.

Only a few counts were recorded for this clonotype. The CDR3 DNA reads TGTGCCTGGAGTGTCCGGGGAGGCACTGAAGCTTTCTTT. This encodes CAWSVRGGTEAFF. The rearrangement uses TRBV30 and TRBJ1-1; D ambiguous. CDR3 length equals 13 residues. Germline V CDR1 and CDR2: GTSNPN, SVGIG (reference sequence). Trimming cost V 0 bases and J 4 bases, with 9 bases left between them.

This clonotype has a count of ten or more. V is TRBV2 and J is TRBJ2-5; D is perhaps TRBD1 (6 bases). The CDR3 covers 14 residues. Germline lookup yields CDR1 SNHLY and CDR2 FYNNEI. With 6 bases removed from V and 5 bases from J, the gap between germline ends came to 16 bases. The DNA of the CDR3 is TGTGCCAGCAGATCCGGGACACGGATGGAGACCCAGTACTTC. Protein product: CASRSGTRMETQYF.

This clonotype was counted at least ten times. The chain employs TRBV7-2 and TRBJ2-7; tentative D call: TRBD2 (6 bases). Trimming took 2 bases from V and 3 from J, leaving 20 bases between them. The CDR3 extends over 17 amino acids. The germline CDR1 and CDR2 sequences are SGHTA and FQGNSA. The CDR3 DNA follows: TGTGCCAGCAGCTTAAGAGAGGGTTTGGGTAGCGGCTACGAGCAGTACTTC. Its translation: CASSLREGLGSGYEQYF.

V gene TRBV25-1 combines with J gene TRBJ2-5, with D possibly matching TRBD1 (5 bases). CDR1 and CDR2 (germline): MGHDK, SYGVNS. The CDR3 runs 15 residues. V was pared by 3 bases and J by 3 bases, with 14 bases between. CDR3 sequence: CASSDPTGLKETQYF. CDR3 in DNA: TGTGCCAGCAGTGACCCAACAGGATTGAAAGAGACCCAGTACTTC.

The chain has TRBV9 and TRBJ2-5; D call uncertain. V was cut by 0 bases and J by 5 bases, with 11 bases left in between. The CDR3 sequence is 14 residues long. CDR1 and CDR2 from the germline V gene are SGDLS and YYNGEE. In DNA, the CDR3 is TGTGCCAGCAGCGTAGATGGGATCTGGGAGACCCAGTACTTC. It codes for CASSVDGIWETQYF.

This clonotype has ten or more counts. The V gene is TRBV2, the J gene TRBJ2-2; D ambiguous. Trimming took off 1 base at V and 1 base at J, with 7 bases between the two ends. Germline CDR1 reads SNHLY; CDR2 reads FYNNEI. This CDR3 contains 15 residues. In DNA, the CDR3 is TGTGCCAGCAGTGAAGAACTGCTGAACACCGGGGAGCTGTTTTTT. This encodes CASSEELLNTGELFF.

This clonotype was counted only a few times. The junction departs from germline at one end; a sequencing error may be responsible. The CDR3, as DNA: TGCAGTGCTGGAGAGACGGGACTAGCGGGAGACGAGACCCAGTACTTC. It yields the protein CSAGETGLAGDETQYF. The chain joins TRBV20-1 to TRBJ2-5; 14 bases match TRBD2. CDR3 length: 16 residues. Germline CDR1 reads DFQATT; CDR2 reads SNEGSKA (reference sequence).

This clonotype was observed many times. The gene calls are TRBV12-3 or TRBV12-4 and TRBJ1-5, with a weak D call TRBD1 (5 bases). The CDR3 extends over 14 amino acids. V was trimmed by 3 bases and J by 6 bases, leaving 12 bases between them. As DNA, the CDR3 is TGTGCCAGCAGTTTGAGGGAGGGGACTCAGCCCCAGCATTTT. Translation gives CASSLREGTQPQHF.